The 5 T cell receptor beta chains presented below share a single source sample, sequenced in a study of Graves' ophthalmopathy and Graves' hyperthyroidism. From RNA, the CDR3 regions of TCR beta chains were amplified and sequenced. Second-round multiplex PCR came after a first-round RT-PCR that employed HTBI primers. TCRdb itself ran the multiplex PCR reads through MiXCR, one entry per CDR3 protein. The sample includes 500,000 to 800,000 distinct CDR3 sequences, over 40% of them seen just once. Source material: peripheral blood. These receptors all stem from an adult man with Graves' ophthalmopathy.

This clonotype has at least ten counts. This chain joins TRBV11-2 and TRBJ2-5; TRBD1 matches at 7 bases. CDR1 is SGHAT and CDR2 is FQNNGV in the germline V gene. CDR3 length equals 13 residues. The chain's CDR3 is CAVSRDRQETQYF. The DNA for the CDR3 is TGTGCAGTAAGCCGGGACAGACAAGAGACCCAGTACTTC.

CDR3 amino acids: CASSVGLAGVRGREQYF. In DNA form, the CDR3 reads TGTGCCAGCAGTGTCGGACTAGCGGGAGTGAGGGGACGCGAGCAGTACTTC. The rearrangement uses TRBV2 and TRBJ2-7, with 13 bases fitting TRBD2. From germline, CDR1 is SNHLY and CDR2 FYNNEI. J lost 6 bases, V lost 4 bases, and 12 bases had no gene match. The CDR3 contains 17 residues.

Comment on this clonotype: Just one base apart from a much larger clone, this may be a read error. The chain couples TRBV7-9 to TRBJ1-1, with 7 bases that match TRBD1. The length of the CDR3 is 12 residues. The J segment lost 9 bases and the V segment lost 5 bases, leaving 6 bases of the junction unmatched. CDR1 SEHNR and CDR2 FQNEAQ come from the germline V gene (reference sequence). The CDR3 region has the DNA TGTGCCAGCAGCCCAGGGGGAGGGAAAGCTTTCTTT. It translates to CASSPGGGKAFF.

This clonotype was picked up many times. The chain is built from TRBV7-3 and TRBJ2-5; the match to TRBD1 covers 11 bases. The CDR3 sequence is 13 residues long. The V gene end was trimmed by 3 bases and the J gene end by 7 bases; junction bases not matched to a gene: 1. The germline CDR1 and CDR2 sequences are SGHTA and FQGTGA. The chain's CDR3 is CASSLGQGGTQYF. The DNA of the CDR3 is TGTGCCAGCAGCTTGGGACAGGGGGGGACCCAGTACTTC. Looking up the rest from reference TRBV7-3 and TRBJ2-5 gives the full variable domain: GAGVSQTPSNKVTEKGKYVELRCDPISGHTALYWYRQSLGQGPEFLIYFQGTGAADDSGLPNDRFFAVRPEGSVSTLKIQRTERGDSAVYLCASSLGQGGTQYFGPGTRLLVL.

The chain joins TRBV29-1 to TRBJ1-1; tentative D call: TRBD1 (5 bases). Germline CDR1 and CDR2: SQVTM and ANQGSEA. V was clipped by 6 bases and J by 1 base, with 12 bases between them. There are 13 residues in the CDR3. The CDR3, as DNA: TGCAGCGTCCTGGGGCAGACGAACACTGAAGCTTTCTTT. Amino acids: CSVLGQTNTEAFF.